The entry below gives a single T cell receptor (beta chain) sequence along with its context. There are a few counts of this clone. Its target antigen remains unknown. It has no much larger one-base neighbor in the sample; base qualities were not kept. The sample belongs to a study of blood T cell repertoires in COVID-19 (TCRdb year 2020). Describing the broader study: Samples covering the acute and convalescent phases of COVID-19 were provided by collaborators in the United States, Italy and Spain. The prospective study material was composed of cDNA or gDNA derived from T cells, B-cell-depleted T cells, or PBMCs. Subjects who had been exposed to COVID-19, were actively infected with it, or had recovered from it provided the deeply sampled blood TCRbeta repertoires that made up the dataset. The repertoires were made available in a free public database intended to serve as a resource for research on the immune response to SARS-CoV-2. Samples were obtained from the ongoing ImmuneRACE study (first 160 participants) and from about 1,300 subjects provided by 6 global collaborators. Sample metadata almost always included a de-identified subject ID, COVID-19 status, age in years and sex. HLA class I and class II types, where available, came from metadata supplied by the sample provider rather than from assay-based typing.

Study-wide findings and limitations: Clinical and demographic metadata were provided uncurated, with the amount varying by source and participant.

The collaborating institutions used their own protocols to collect whole blood in K2EDTA tubes. Collaborator samples were shipped for TCRbeta analysis as frozen whole blood, isolated PBMCs, or DNA extracted from either sample type. TCRbeta CDR3 regions were amplified from genomic DNA by means of the immunoSEQ Assay, a bias-controlled multiplex PCR. Per the original workflow: The number of nucleated cells in each sample was estimated from the amplification of reference gene primers within the assay. To quantify the absolute abundance of each unique TCRbeta CDR3 rearrangement, sequence reads were collapsed and filtered. For each sample, productive Simpson clonality was calculated by taking the square root of Simpson's diversity index across productive rearrangements. This is the immuneACCESS table as TCRdb keeps it, with only in-frame sequences that have V and J called. A part of the clones is gone; compared with another copy, unresolved V genes explain less than half, and the rest is unexplained. V and J calls and clone size are copied from that table; D and trimming were computed from the DNA. For this sample there are nearly 110,000 clones; more than 80% appear just once. The top ten hold 4% to 6% of the sample.

The source is a man in his forties with active or convalescent COVID-19. Sequenced input: peripheral blood.

The sequenced DNA is TGTGCCAGCAGCGTATTGGGACAGGGCTACAATGAGCAGTTCTTC. Its translation is CASSVLGQGYNEQFF. Recombination connected TRBV9 to TRBJ2-1; a stretch of 9 junction bases matches TRBD1. The V end gives up 1 base and the J end 3 bases, leaving 2 bases in the junction not matched to a gene. The germline V gene encodes CDR1 SGDLS and CDR2 YYNGEE. From its cysteine to its phenylalanine, the CDR3 spans 15 amino acids. The kept DNA is CDR3 alone, 45 bases in frame from the first base.